This TCR beta chain was captured in a study of Ad26.COV2.S vaccination and SARS-CoV-2 variants. Study at large: This donor came from the COV1001 trial of Ad26.COV2.S.

The treatment denotes: some 19 received Ad26.COV2.S at low or high dose, single or two shots; several received placebo; per-sample allocation not given. Specimen acquisition occurred on day 63 following the initial vaccine or placebo injection. The CDR3 is 13 amino acids. Trimming took 0 bases from V and 4 from J, leaving 10 bases between them. In germline, CDR1 is GTSNPN, CDR2 SVGIG (reference sequence). This table comes from immunoSEQ multiplex PCR, and its TCRdb copy is limited to in-frame clones, with some not included. The top ten clones hold about 1.5% of a sample with roughly 700,000 clones, around 89% of them seen once.

The genes are TRBV30 and TRBJ2-7, with D perhaps TRBD2 (6 bases). Source: peripheral blood, taken in a trial of Ad26.COV2.S vaccine versus placebo. This TCR came from a person between 18 and 65 years old who received the Ad26.COV2.S COVID-19 vaccine or a placebo. The DNA for the CDR3 is TGTGCCTGGAGTGTAGGAGGGATTTACGAGCAGTACTTC. Amino acid sequence: CAWSVGGIYEQYF.